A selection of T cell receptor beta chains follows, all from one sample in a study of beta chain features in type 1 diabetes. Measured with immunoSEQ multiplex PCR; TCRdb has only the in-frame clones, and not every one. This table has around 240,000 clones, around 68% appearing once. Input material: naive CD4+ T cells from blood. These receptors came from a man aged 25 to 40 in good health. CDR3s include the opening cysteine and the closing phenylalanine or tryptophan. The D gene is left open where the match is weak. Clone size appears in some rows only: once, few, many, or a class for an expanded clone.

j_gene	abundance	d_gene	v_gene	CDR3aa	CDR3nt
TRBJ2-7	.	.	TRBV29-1	CSAELVPYEQYF	TGCAGCGCTGAACTAGTCCCGTACGAGCAGTACTTC
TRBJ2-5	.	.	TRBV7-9	CASSRRTDRQETQYF	TGTGCCAGCAGCCGGCGAACGGACAGACAAGAGACCCAGTACTTC
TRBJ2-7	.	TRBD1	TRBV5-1	CASSLGTGAFAEQYF	TGCGCCAGCAGCTTGGGGACAGGGGCCTTCGCGGAGCAGTACTTC
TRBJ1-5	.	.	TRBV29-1	CSVEENPNQPQHF	TGCAGCGTTGAAGAGAACCCTAATCAGCCCCAGCATTTT
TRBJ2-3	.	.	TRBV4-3	CASSQEGSGADTQYF	TGCGCCAGCAGCCAAGAGGGCTCAGGGGCAGATACGCAGTATTTT
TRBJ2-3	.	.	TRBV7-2	CASSQGMSDTDTQYF	TGTGCCAGCAGCCAAGGGATGTCTGACACAGATACGCAGTATTTT
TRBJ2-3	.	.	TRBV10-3	CAISESMDTQYF	TGTGCCATCAGTGAGTCAATGGATACGCAGTATTTT
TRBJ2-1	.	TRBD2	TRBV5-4	CASSLGVAGEQFF	TGTGCCAGCAGCTTGGGCGTAGCGGGAGAGCAGTTCTTC
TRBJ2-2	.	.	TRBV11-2	CASSFQWKFGELFF	TGTGCCAGCAGCTTCCAGTGGAAGTTCGGGGAGCTGTTTTTT
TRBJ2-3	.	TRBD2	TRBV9	CASSVGIGAGGPEDTQYF	TGTGCCAGCAGCGTAGGGATAGGAGCGGGAGGGCCAGAAGATACGCAGTATTTT
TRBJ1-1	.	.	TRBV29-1	CSVYNTEAFF	TGCAGCGTCTACAACACTGAAGCTTTCTTT
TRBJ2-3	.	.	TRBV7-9	CASSLAGHLTSTDTQYF	TGTGCCAGCAGCTTAGCGGGACACTTGACTAGCACAGATACGCAGTATTTT
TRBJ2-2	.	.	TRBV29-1	CSVAGPRDGELFF	TGCAGCGTTGCCGGGCCCCGGGACGGGGAGCTGTTTTTT
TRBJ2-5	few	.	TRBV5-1	CASSFQETQYF	TGCGCCAGCAGCTTCCAAGAGACCCAGTACTTC
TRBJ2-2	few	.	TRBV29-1	CSVGGLAGELFF	TGCAGCGTTGGGGGGCTCGCCGGGGAGCTGTTTTTT
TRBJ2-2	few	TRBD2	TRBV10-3	CAISETSVSNTGELFF	TGTGCCATCAGTGAGACTAGCGTCTCGAACACCGGGGAGCTGTTTTTT
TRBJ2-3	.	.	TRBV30	CAWSVGTDTQYF	TGTGCCTGGAGTGTAGGGACAGATACGCAGTATTTT
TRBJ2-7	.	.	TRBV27	CAVSRAQSSYEQYF	TGTGCCGTGTCGAGGGCCCAAAGCTCCTACGAGCAGTACTTC
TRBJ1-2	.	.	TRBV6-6	CASSEGIFGYTF	TGTGCCAGCAGTGAGGGGATCTTTGGCTACACCTTC
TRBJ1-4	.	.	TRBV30	CAWSVTGKSGNEKLFF	TGTGCCTGGAGTGTAACAGGGAAGTCGGGTAATGAAAAACTGTTTTTT
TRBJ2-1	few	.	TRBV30	CAWSPQRGEQFF	TGTGCCTGGAGCCCCCAGAGGGGTGAGCAGTTCTTC
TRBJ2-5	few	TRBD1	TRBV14	CASSRRQGSETQYF	TGTGCCAGCAGCCGTCGACAGGGTTCAGAGACCCAGTACTTC
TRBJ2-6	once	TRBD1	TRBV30	CACTRTGLSSGANVLTF	TGTGCCTGCACTCGGACAGGGCTATCCTCTGGGGCCAACGTCCTGACTTTC
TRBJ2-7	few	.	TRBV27	CASSLGPPKPLADEQYF	TGTGCCAGCAGTTTGGGCCCGCCGAAACCCCTCGCTGACGAGCAGTACTTC
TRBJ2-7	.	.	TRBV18	CASSPSRSYEQYF	TGTGCCAGCTCACCATCCAGGTCCTACGAGCAGTACTTC
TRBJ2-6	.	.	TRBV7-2	CASSLGGGANVLTF	TGTGCCAGCAGCTTAGGCGGTGGGGCCAACGTCCTGACTTTC